The rows below give T cell receptor beta chains drawn from one sample of a study of cytomegalovirus exposure and HLA in healthy donors. This table comes from immunoSEQ multiplex PCR, and its TCRdb copy is limited to in-frame clones, with some not included. Found here are 80,000 to 90,000 clones, 95% to 97% of them singletons; the top ten hold roughly 0.78%. The sequenced material came from PBMCs. Receptor source: a man aged 18 to 35 in good health and CMV-seronegative. CDR3s include the opening cysteine and the closing phenylalanine or tryptophan. Fields, in order: V gene, J gene, D gene, clone size, CDR3 DNA, CDR3 protein. A D gene is named only where the DNA matches it firmly. A row's size may be missing; if present it is once, few, many or a size class.

V: TRBV7-9; J: TRBJ2-7; D: NA; size: NA; DNA: TGTGCCAGCAGCTTCGACTTTCTGTGGGAGCAGTACTTC; CDR3: CASSFDFLWEQYF
V: TRBV5-1; J: TRBJ2-6; D: TRBD1; size: NA; DNA: TGCGCCAGCAGCTTGGTAGGACAGGGTCTCCGCTCTGGGGCCAACGTCCTGACTTTC; CDR3: CASSLVGQGLRSGANVLTF
V: TRBV28; J: TRBJ1-5; D: TRBD1; size: NA; DNA: TGTGCCAGCAGTCGACAAGGACAGGTTAGCAATCAGCCCCAGCATTTT; CDR3: CASSRQGQVSNQPQHF
V: TRBV29-1; J: TRBJ2-1; D: TRBD2; size: few; DNA: TGCAGCGTTGAAGCGGGAGGCTACAATGAGCAGTTCTTC; CDR3: CSVEAGGYNEQFF
V: TRBV27; J: TRBJ1-2; D: NA; size: NA; DNA: TGTGCCAGCAGTCAACCGGCCTCTATGGGCCAATTTGGGGGCTACACCTTC; CDR3: CASSQPASMGQFGGYTF
V: TRBV9; J: TRBJ1-1; D: NA; size: NA; DNA: TGTGCCAGCAGCGTAGCTGTGGGCGTGGGTGAAGCTTTCTTT; CDR3: CASSVAVGVGEAFF
V: TRBV27; J: TRBJ2-7; D: TRBD2; size: NA; DNA: TGTGCCAGCAGTTTAGGTACTAGCGGGGGCCTTATACGGCAGTACTTC; CDR3: CASSLGTSGGLIRQYF
V: TRBV6-5; J: TRBJ2-1; D: NA; size: once; DNA: TGTGCCAGCAGTTACTTACAGGGCAATGAGCAGTTCTTC; CDR3: CASSYLQGNEQFF
V: TRBV4-1; J: TRBJ2-5; D: TRBD1; size: once; DNA: TGCGCCAGCAGCCACCCCCTGGGGGACAGGGCCCCACAAGAGACCCAGTACTTC; CDR3: CASSHPLGDRAPQETQYF
V: TRBV5-1; J: TRBJ2-1; D: TRBD2; size: NA; DNA: TGCGCCAGCAGCACCGCTAGCGGGGAGGGGTACAATGAGCAGTTCTTC; CDR3: CASSTASGEGYNEQFF
V: TRBV29-1; J: TRBJ1-2; D: TRBD1; size: NA; DNA: TGCAGCGTGAATGACAGGGTAGGCTACACCTTC; CDR3: CSVNDRVGYTF
V: TRBV29-1; J: TRBJ2-3; D: TRBD2; size: NA; DNA: TGCAGCGTAGCACCTAGCGGAAAGGGTGTCGATACGCAGTATTTT; CDR3: CSVAPSGKGVDTQYF
V: TRBV7-9; J: TRBJ1-1; D: NA; size: NA; DNA: TGTGCCAGCAGCCCCTCGCCGCGACATCCGAACACTGAAGCTTTCTTT; CDR3: CASSPSPRHPNTEAFF
V: TRBV18; J: TRBJ1-1; D: TRBD1; size: NA; DNA: TGTGCCAGCTCACCGGGGACAGGTACTGAAGCTTTCTTT; CDR3: CASSPGTGTEAFF
V: TRBV28; J: TRBJ2-7; D: TRBD2; size: NA; DNA: TGTGCCAGCAAGGGGAGACTAGCGACCTACGAGCAGTACTTC; CDR3: CASKGRLATYEQYF
V: TRBV10-3; J: TRBJ2-3; D: NA; size: NA; DNA: TGTGCCATCGGCCTTGAGGCGCAGTATTTT; CDR3: CAIGLEAQYF
V: TRBV5-1; J: TRBJ1-5; D: NA; size: NA; DNA: TGCGCCAGCAGCTTGTTACACGGGAGCAATCAGCCCCAGCATTTT; CDR3: CASSLLHGSNQPQHF
V: TRBV5-5; J: TRBJ1-1; D: NA; size: NA; DNA: TGTGCCAGCAGCTCGATCGGGGGGCGTGACACTGAAGCTTTCTTT; CDR3: CASSSIGGRDTEAFF
V: TRBV5-4; J: TRBJ2-3; D: NA; size: NA; DNA: TGTGCCAGCAGCTTGGCAGGGTACACAGATACGCAGTATTTT; CDR3: CASSLAGYTDTQYF
V: TRBV19; J: TRBJ1-1; D: NA; size: NA; DNA: TGTGCCAGTAGTATCCTTCAGGGGTACACTGAAGCTTTCTTT; CDR3: CASSILQGYTEAFF
V: TRBV5-1; J: TRBJ1-1; D: TRBD1; size: once; DNA: TGCGCCAGCAGCTTAGGTCCGGGACAGGGTATGAACACTGAAGCTTTCTTT; CDR3: CASSLGPGQGMNTEAFF
V: TRBV21-1; J: TRBJ2-1; D: NA; size: NA; DNA: TGTGCCAGCGGACGGGTGAGACAGGGCAATGAGCAGTTCTTC; CDR3: CASGRVRQGNEQFF
V: TRBV27; J: TRBJ2-4; D: TRBD1; size: NA; DNA: TGTGCCAGCAGTCCCGGGACAGCGCCCGGGGTGGCCAAAAACATTCAGTACTTC; CDR3: CASSPGTAPGVAKNIQYF
V: TRBV28; J: TRBJ1-5; D: NA; size: NA; DNA: TGTGCCAGCAGTTCCCCGGAGGGCCCTAGCAATCAGCCCCAGCATTTT; CDR3: CASSSPEGPSNQPQHF
V: TRBV6-5; J: TRBJ1-1; D: NA; size: NA; DNA: TGTGCCAGCAGTTACTCGCGAGACACTGAAGCTTTCTTT; CDR3: CASSYSRDTEAFF
V: TRBV5-1; J: TRBJ2-2; D: TRBD2; size: NA; DNA: TGCGCCAGCAGCTTGGCCGTGGCGGGAGGAGGTCTCTATGGGACCGGGGAGCTGTTTTTT; CDR3: CASSLAVAGGGLYGTGELFF
V: TRBV6-1; J: TRBJ2-7; D: NA; size: once; DNA: TGTGCCAGCCCGCGGGCACTTGGGCCCTACGAGCAGTACTTC; CDR3: CASPRALGPYEQYF
V: TRBV7-6; J: TRBJ2-1; D: TRBD1; size: NA; DNA: TGTGCCAGCAGCTCTTTACAGGGGAGTGCCTACAATGAGCAGTTCTTC; CDR3: CASSSLQGSAYNEQFF
V: TRBV7-9; J: TRBJ2-1; D: TRBD2; size: NA; DNA: TGTGCCAGCAGCAACCAGCGGGACTCCTACAATGAGCAGTTCTTC; CDR3: CASSNQRDSYNEQFF
V: TRBV7-9; J: TRBJ2-7; D: TRBD1; size: NA; DNA: TGTGCCAGCAGCAATTCCGGGACAGGGTGGTACGAGCAGTACTTC; CDR3: CASSNSGTGWYEQYF
V: TRBV7-2; J: TRBJ2-5; D: NA; size: NA; DNA: TGTGCCAGCAGCTTAGCCCAGCTCTCGGGGACCCAGTACTTC; CDR3: CASSLAQLSGTQYF
V: TRBV6-5; J: TRBJ1-1; D: NA; size: few; DNA: TGTGCCAGCAGTGGTGGAGGGATCGCTGAAGCTTTCTTT; CDR3: CASSGGGIAEAFF
V: TRBV7-2; J: TRBJ2-1; D: TRBD2; size: NA; DNA: TGTGCCAGCAGCTTAGCCAAGGGACTAGCGGGACCCAGCTCCTACAATGAGCAGTTCTTC; CDR3: CASSLAKGLAGPSSYNEQFF
V: TRBV6-5; J: TRBJ1-2; D: NA; size: NA; DNA: TGTGCCAGCAGCCCTGACAGGACCTATGGCTACACCTTC; CDR3: CASSPDRTYGYTF
V: TRBV30; J: TRBJ1-3; D: TRBD1; size: NA; DNA: TGTGCCTGGAGTGGATCCGGGACAGGGACTGGAAACACCATATATTTT; CDR3: CAWSGSGTGTGNTIYF
V: TRBV4-2; J: TRBJ2-5; D: TRBD2; size: NA; DNA: TGTGCCAGCAGCCTAGCGGGACATACCGAAGAGACCCAGTACTTC; CDR3: CASSLAGHTEETQYF
V: TRBV5-4; J: TRBJ1-2; D: NA; size: NA; DNA: TGTGCCAGCAGCCCCTCTTCGGGAGCTAACTATGGCTACACCTTC; CDR3: CASSPSSGANYGYTF
V: TRBV28; J: TRBJ1-2; D: TRBD1; size: NA; DNA: TGTGCCAGCAGTTTAGAGGACAGGGCGGGAGGCTACACCTTC; CDR3: CASSLEDRAGGYTF
V: TRBV6-4; J: TRBJ2-1; D: TRBD1; size: NA; DNA: TGTGCCAGCAGTCTCAGGGGGTCCTACAATGAGCAGTTCTTC; CDR3: CASSLRGSYNEQFF
V: TRBV27; J: TRBJ2-3; D: NA; size: NA; DNA: TGTGCCAGCACCCCTCCCGGTGCTGGAGATACGCAGTATTTT; CDR3: CASTPPGAGDTQYF
V: TRBV6-1; J: TRBJ2-1; D: TRBD2; size: NA; DNA: TGTGCCAGCAGTGAAGGACTAGCGGGAGGGTGGGAGCAGTTCTTC; CDR3: CASSEGLAGGWEQFF
V: TRBV10-3; J: TRBJ1-2; D: TRBD1; size: NA; DNA: TGTGCCATCAGTGGGAAGGACAGGGAAGTAAACGGCTACACCTTC; CDR3: CAISGKDREVNGYTF
V: TRBV6-5; J: TRBJ2-1; D: TRBD2; size: NA; DNA: TGTGCCAGCAGTTATACAGCGGGAGGTGGGAAGTTCTTC; CDR3: CASSYTAGGGKFF
V: TRBV27; J: TRBJ2-6; D: TRBD2; size: once; DNA: TGTGCCAGCAGTATCGCTAGCGGGAGGCGCTCTGGGGCCAACGTCCTGACTTTC; CDR3: CASSIASGRRSGANVLTF
V: TRBV7-3; J: TRBJ1-2; D: NA; size: NA; DNA: TGTGCCAGCAGCTTGCGGCCGATTAACTATGGCTACACCTTC; CDR3: CASSLRPINYGYTF
V: TRBV9; J: TRBJ2-1; D: TRBD2; size: NA; DNA: TGTGCCAGCAGCGTAGCTCGGCTAGCGGGAAGGAATGAGCAGTTCTTC; CDR3: CASSVARLAGRNEQFF
V: TRBV10-2; J: TRBJ2-2; D: NA; size: NA; DNA: TGCGCCAGCAGTGAGTCGCGAGGGAATCCCGGGGAGCTGTTTTTT; CDR3: CASSESRGNPGELFF
V: TRBV30; J: TRBJ1-1; D: NA; size: NA; DNA: TGTGCCTGGATACGGGGTATCACTGAAGCTTTCTTT; CDR3: CAWIRGITEAFF
V: TRBV7-6; J: TRBJ1-1; D: TRBD1; size: NA; DNA: TGTGCCAGCAGCTTAGGGGACAGGGCGGCCACTGAAGCTTTCTTT; CDR3: CASSLGDRAATEAFF
V: TRBV28; J: TRBJ2-1; D: TRBD2; size: NA; DNA: TGTGCCAGCACCACAACCCCGGCTAGCGGTGAGCAGTTCTTC; CDR3: CASTTTPASGEQFF
V: TRBV11-3; J: TRBJ2-1; D: TRBD2; size: NA; DNA: TGTGCCAGCAGCCCGCTAGCGGGAGTGGGCAATGAGCAGTTCTTC; CDR3: CASSPLAGVGNEQFF
V: TRBV27; J: TRBJ2-1; D: NA; size: NA; DNA: TGTGCCAGCAGTTTCACGAGGGGAACAGGAGGGGTCAATGAGCAGTTCTTC; CDR3: CASSFTRGTGGVNEQFF
V: TRBV28; J: TRBJ2-3; D: NA; size: NA; DNA: TGTGCCAGCAATCCCGATAGAGATACGCAGTATTTT; CDR3: CASNPDRDTQYF
V: TRBV12-5; J: TRBJ1-2; D: NA; size: NA; DNA: TGTGCTAGTGGTCGCGACGGCGTGGGGGCTTATGGCTACACCTTC; CDR3: CASGRDGVGAYGYTF
V: TRBV19; J: TRBJ2-7; D: NA; size: NA; DNA: TGTGCCAGTAGCCAGACTTCAGGGAGGCTCCGCTCCGGGCAGTACTTC; CDR3: CASSQTSGRLRSGQYF